This TCR beta chain emerged from a study of T-cell reconstitution after alpha-beta-depleted transplantation in children. Study-wide results and caveats: Alpha-beta T cells present about two months after transplant were reported to originate from several hundred expanded graft clones.

This clonotype occurred many times. Its target is unknown. V lost 1 base to trimming and J lost 4 bases, with 17 bases between them. Germline V gene sequence: CDR1 LGHNA, CDR2 YSLEER. The CDR3 contains 17 residues. Unique molecular identifiers were incorporated during preparation of the TCRbeta library. TCRdb redid the calling of the PCR reads with MiXCR, one entry per CDR3 protein. The sample carries roughly 240,000 distinct CDR3 sequences, 6.5% to 10% recorded once. This receptor was identified in a male patient younger than 18 who had a stem cell transplant for acute lymphoblastic leukemia, so the T cells may come from the graft donor. Sequences were derived from PBMCs, mostly from graft donor cells, sampled 180 days after TCRalphabeta/CD19-depleted stem cell transplant. The chain links TRBV4-3 to TRBJ1-3; D perhaps matches TRBD1 (6 bases). The CDR3 spells CASSQGLGGRGGNTIYF. The CDR3 nucleotides are TGCGCCAGCAGCCAAGGGTTGGGGGGGCGCGGAGGAAACACCATATATTTT.